This TCR beta chain is drawn from a study of cytomegalovirus exposure and HLA in healthy donors. Study at large: Researchers found that just over 80% of 300 to 450 genotyped donors fell within the Caucasian-associated ancestry cluster.

Both 60 Vbeta primers and 13 Jbeta primers went into the PCR. Produced via immunoSEQ multiplex PCR; TCRdb's table is partial and in-frame only. The sample carries about 130,000 clones, roughly a tenth recorded once. This clone was detected only a few times. The V end lost 2 bases, the J end lost 7 bases, and 12 bases lay between the germline ends. The CDR3 length is 13 residues. The germline gives CDR1 SQVTM, CDR2 ANQGSEA. The receptor comes from a young woman in good health and CMV-seropositive. The chain has TRBV29-1 and TRBJ2-1; a possible D gene is TRBD2 (5 bases). The sequenced sample consisted of PBMCs. The CDR3 DNA follows: TGCAGCGTTGAAAGGCCCCCGGGGAATGAGCAGTTCTTC. Protein product: CSVERPPGNEQFF.